What follows is one T cell receptor beta chain and its context. Its antigen is not known. One entry per CDR3 protein, called by TCRdb with MiXCR from the 5' RACE reads. The profile covers some 150,000 distinct CDR3 sequences, with roughly a fifth appearing a single time and about 2% taken by the ten largest. The V gene end was trimmed by 5 bases and the J gene end by 6 bases; junction bases not matched to a gene: 11. Per germline, CDR1 SGHDN and CDR2 FVKESK. The CDR3 spans 16 residues. This sample was included in a study of T-cell memory formation after mild COVID-19. Study context: The TCR clusters were mostly specific to one donor.

Overall study results and limits: Day 15 to 85 contracting clones showed balanced CD4/CD8; day 15 to 37 expanders favored CD4+.

The origin of this receptor is an adult woman who had mild COVID-19 (a few samples of this study predate the infection). Cell type and time point are not known. The rearrangement links TRBV14 to TRBJ2-1, with 9 bases aligning to TRBD2. Sequenced: PBMCs or a T cell subset sorted from them (not recorded which). The CDR3: CASSFLSGRLGNEQFF. In nucleotides, the CDR3 is TGTGCCAGCAGCTTTCTTAGCGGGAGACTCGGCAATGAGCAGTTCTTC. Together with reference TRBV14 and TRBJ2-1, the CDR3 gives the full variable domain: EAGVTQFPSHSVIEKGQTVTLRCDPISGHDNLYWYRRVMGKEIKFLLHFVKESKQDESGMPNNRFLAERTGGTYSTLKVQPAELEDSGVYFCASSFLSGRLGNEQFFGPGTRLTVL.